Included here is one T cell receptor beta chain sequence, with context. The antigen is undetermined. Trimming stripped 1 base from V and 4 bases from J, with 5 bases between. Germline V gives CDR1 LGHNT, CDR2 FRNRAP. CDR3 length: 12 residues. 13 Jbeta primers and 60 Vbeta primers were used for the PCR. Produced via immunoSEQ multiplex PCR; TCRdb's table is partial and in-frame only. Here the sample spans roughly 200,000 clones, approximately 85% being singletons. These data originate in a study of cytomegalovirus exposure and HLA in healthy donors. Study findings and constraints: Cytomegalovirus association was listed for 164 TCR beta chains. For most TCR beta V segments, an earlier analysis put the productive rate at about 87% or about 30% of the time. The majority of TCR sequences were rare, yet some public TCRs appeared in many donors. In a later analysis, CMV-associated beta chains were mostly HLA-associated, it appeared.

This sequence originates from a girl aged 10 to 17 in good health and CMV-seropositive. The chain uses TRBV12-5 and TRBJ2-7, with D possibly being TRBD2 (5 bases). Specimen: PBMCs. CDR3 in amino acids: CASGLGEYEQYF. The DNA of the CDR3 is TGTGCTAGTGGTTTGGGGGAGTACGAGCAGTACTTC.